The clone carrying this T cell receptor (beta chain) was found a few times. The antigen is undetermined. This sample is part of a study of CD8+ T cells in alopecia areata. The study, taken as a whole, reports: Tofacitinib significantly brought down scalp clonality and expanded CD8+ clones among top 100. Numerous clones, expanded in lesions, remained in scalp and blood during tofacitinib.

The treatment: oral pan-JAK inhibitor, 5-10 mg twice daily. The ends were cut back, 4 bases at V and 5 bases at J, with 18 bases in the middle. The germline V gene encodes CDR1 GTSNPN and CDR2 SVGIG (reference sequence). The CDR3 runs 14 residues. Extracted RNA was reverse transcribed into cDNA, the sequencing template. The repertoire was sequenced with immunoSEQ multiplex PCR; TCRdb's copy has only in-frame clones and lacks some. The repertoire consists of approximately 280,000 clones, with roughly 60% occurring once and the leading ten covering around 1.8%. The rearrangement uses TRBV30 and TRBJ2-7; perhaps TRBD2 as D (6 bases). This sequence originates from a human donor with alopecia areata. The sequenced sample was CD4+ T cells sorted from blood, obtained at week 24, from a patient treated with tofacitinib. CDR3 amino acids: CAWNTYRRENEQYF. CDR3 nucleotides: TGTGCCTGGAATACCTACCGGAGGGAAAACGAGCAGTACTTC.